This T cell receptor (beta chain) was found in a study of blood T cell repertoires in COVID-19. Study details: Whether acute or convalescent, the COVID-19 samples came from the United States, Italy and Spain.

Trimming removed 1 base from V and 3 bases from J, with 3 bases in between. Germline values: CDR1 DFQATT, CDR2 SNEGSKA (reference sequence). The CDR3 totals 11 residues. Clinical histories supplied by participants themselves formed the basis of cohort assignment. Two consecutive negative NP/OP PCR tests, clearance, or resolved symptoms defined Cohort 3 recovery. Sequencing used immunoSEQ multiplex PCR; TCRdb keeps in-frame clones, though not all of them. The table records 250,000 to 400,000 clones, 90% of them present only once. The source is a man between 60 and 75 years old who had recovered from COVID-19. Sequenced material: PBMCs or T cells enriched from blood (not recorded which). The rearrangement uses TRBV20-1 and TRBJ1-1; D unresolved. CDR3 in amino acids: CSARADTEAFF. The CDR3 DNA reads TGCAGTGCTAGAGCAGACACTGAAGCTTTCTTT.